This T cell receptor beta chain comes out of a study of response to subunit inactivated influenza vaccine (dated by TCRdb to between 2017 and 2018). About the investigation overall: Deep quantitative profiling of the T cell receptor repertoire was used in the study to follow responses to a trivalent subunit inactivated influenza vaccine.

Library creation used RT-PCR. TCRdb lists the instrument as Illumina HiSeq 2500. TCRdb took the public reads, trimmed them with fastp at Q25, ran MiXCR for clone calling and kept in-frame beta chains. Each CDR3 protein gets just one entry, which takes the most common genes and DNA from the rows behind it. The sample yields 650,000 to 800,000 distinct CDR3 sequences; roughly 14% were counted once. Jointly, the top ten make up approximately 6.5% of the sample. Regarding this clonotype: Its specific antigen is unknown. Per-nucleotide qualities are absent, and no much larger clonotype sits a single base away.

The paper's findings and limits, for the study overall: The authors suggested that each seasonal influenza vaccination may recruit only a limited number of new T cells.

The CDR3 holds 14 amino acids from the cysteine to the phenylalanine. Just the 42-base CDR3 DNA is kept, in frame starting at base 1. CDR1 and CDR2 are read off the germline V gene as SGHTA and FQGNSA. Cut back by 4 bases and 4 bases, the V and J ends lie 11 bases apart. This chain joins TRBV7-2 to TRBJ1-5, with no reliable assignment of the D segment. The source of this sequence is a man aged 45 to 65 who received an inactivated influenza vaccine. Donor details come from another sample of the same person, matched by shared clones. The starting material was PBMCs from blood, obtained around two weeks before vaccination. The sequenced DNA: TGTGCCAGCAGCTCCACCCTCCTGAATCAGCCCCAGCATTTT. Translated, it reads CASSSTLLNQPQHF. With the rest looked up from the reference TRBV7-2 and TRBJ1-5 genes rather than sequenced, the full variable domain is GAGVSQSPSNKVTEKGKDVELRCDPISGHTALYWYRQSLGQGLEFLIYFQGNSAPDKSGLPSDRFSAERTGGSVSTLTIQRTQQEDSAVYLCASSSTLLNQPQHFGDGTRLSIL.